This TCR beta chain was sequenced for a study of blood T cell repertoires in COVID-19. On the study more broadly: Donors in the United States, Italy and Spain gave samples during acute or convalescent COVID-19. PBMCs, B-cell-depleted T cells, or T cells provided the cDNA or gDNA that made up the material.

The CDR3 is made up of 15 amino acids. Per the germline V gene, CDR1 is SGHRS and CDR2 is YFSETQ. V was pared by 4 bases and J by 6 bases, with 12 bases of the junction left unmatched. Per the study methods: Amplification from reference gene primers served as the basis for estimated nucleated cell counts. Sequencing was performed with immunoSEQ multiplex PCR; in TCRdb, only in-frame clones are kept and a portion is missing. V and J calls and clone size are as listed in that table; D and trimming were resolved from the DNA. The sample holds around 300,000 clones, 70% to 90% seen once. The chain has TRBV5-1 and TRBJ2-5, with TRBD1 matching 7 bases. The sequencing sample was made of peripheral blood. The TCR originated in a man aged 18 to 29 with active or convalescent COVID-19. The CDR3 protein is CASSREQGYPKTQYF. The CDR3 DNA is TGCGCCAGCAGCAGGGAACAGGGGTATCCTAAGACCCAGTACTTC.